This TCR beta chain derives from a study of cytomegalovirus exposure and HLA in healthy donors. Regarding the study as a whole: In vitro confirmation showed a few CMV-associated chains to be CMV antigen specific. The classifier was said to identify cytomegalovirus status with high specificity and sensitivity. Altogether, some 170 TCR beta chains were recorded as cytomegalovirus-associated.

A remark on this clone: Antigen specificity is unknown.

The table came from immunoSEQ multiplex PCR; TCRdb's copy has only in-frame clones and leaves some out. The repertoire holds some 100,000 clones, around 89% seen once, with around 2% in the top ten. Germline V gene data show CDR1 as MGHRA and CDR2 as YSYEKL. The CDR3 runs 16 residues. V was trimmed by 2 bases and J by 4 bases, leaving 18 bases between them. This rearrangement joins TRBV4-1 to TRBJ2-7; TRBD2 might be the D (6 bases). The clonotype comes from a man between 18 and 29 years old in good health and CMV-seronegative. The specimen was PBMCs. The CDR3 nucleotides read TGCGCCAGCAGCCAACTGGCGGGACTTTCATATTACGAGCAGTACTTC. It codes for CASSQLAGLSYYEQYF.